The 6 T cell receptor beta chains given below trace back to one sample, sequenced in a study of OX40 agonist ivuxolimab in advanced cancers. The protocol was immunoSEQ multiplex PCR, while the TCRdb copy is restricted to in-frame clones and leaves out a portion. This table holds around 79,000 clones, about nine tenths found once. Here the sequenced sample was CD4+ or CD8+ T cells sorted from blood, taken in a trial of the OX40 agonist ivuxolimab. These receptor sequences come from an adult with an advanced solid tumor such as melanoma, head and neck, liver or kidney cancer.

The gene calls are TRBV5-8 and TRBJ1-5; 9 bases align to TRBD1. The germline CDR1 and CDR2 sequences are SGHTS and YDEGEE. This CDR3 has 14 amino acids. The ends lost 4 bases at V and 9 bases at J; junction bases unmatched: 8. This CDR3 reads CASSPGTGSRPQHF. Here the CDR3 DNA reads TGTGCCAGCAGCCCCGGGACAGGGAGTAGGCCCCAGCATTTT.

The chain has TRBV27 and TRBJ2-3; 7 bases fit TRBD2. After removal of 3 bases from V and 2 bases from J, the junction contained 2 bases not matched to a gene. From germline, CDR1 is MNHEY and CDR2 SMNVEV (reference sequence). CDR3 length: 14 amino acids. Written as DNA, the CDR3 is TGTGCCAGCAGTTTGCGGGAGTTCACAGATACGCAGTATTTT. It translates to CASSLREFTDTQYF.

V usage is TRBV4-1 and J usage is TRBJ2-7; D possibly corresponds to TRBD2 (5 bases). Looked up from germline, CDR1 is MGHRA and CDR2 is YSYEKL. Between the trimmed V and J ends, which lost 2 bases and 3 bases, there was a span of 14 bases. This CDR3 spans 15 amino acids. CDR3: CASSQQPTRDYEQYF. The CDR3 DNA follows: TGCGCCAGCAGCCAACAACCCACTAGAGACTACGAGCAGTACTTC.

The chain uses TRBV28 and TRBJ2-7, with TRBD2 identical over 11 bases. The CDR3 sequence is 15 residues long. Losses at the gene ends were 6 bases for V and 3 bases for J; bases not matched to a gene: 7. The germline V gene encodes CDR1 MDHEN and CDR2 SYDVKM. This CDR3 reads CASSALAGGRYEQYF. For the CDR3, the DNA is TGTGCCAGCAGCGCTCTAGCGGGGGGTCGCTACGAGCAGTACTTC. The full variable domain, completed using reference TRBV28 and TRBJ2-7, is DVKVTQSSRYLVKRTGEKVFLECVQDMDHENMFWYRQDPGLGLRLIYFSYDVKMKEKGDIPEGYSVSREKKERFSLILESASTNQTSMYLCASSALAGGRYEQYFGPGTRLTVT.

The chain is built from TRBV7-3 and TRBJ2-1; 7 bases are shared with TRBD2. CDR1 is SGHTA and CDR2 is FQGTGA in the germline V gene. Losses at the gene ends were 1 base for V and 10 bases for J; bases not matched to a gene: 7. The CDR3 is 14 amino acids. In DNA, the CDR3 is TGTGCCAGCAGCTTAATGGCGGGAGCGCCCGAGCAGTTCTTC. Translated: CASSLMAGAPEQFF.

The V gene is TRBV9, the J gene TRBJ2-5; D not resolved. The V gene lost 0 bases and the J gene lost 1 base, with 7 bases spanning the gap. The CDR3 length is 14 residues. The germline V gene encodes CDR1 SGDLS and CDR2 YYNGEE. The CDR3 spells CASSVGDTQETQYF. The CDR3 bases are TGTGCCAGCAGCGTAGGAGATACCCAAGAGACCCAGTACTTC.